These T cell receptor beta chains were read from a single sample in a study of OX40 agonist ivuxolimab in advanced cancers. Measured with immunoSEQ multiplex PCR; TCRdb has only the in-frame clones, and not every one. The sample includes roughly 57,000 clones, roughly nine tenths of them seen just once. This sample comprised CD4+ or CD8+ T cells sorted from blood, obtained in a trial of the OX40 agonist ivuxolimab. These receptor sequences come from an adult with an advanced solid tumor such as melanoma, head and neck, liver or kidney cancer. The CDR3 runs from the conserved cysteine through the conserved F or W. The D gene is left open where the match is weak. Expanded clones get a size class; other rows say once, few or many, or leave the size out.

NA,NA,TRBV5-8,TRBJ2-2,TGTGCCAGCAGTCGAGGACAAGTTACCGGGGAGCTGTTTTTT,CASSRGQVTGELFF
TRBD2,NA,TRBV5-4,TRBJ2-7,TGTGCCAGCAGCCCTGGACTAGCGGCCGAGCAGTACTTC,CASSPGLAAEQYF
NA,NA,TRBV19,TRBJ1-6,TGTGCCAGTAGTATCTGGAGCTCCTATAATTCACCCCTCCACTTT,CASSIWSSYNSPLHF
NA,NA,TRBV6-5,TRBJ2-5,TGTGCCAGCAGGGGATTAAGACGGGAGACCCAGTACTTC,CASRGLRRETQYF
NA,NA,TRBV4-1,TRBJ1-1,TGCGCCAGCAGCCACCAGGGGTCGATGAACACTGAAGCTTTCTTT,CASSHQGSMNTEAFF
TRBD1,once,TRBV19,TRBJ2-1,TGTGCCAGTAGGACAGGGGGCAATGAGCAGTTCTTC,CASRTGGNEQFF
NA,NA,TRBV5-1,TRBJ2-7,TGCGCCAGCAGCTTGTGGCAGGGAGGAAACGAGCAGTACTTC,CASSLWQGGNEQYF
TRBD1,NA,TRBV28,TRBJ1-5,TGTGCCAGCAGTTTAGGGGGGGGAGGGGGCTCTCAGCCCCAGCATTTT,CASSLGGGGGSQPQHF
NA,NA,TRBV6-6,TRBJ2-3,TGTGCCAGCAGGCGCACAGCTAGCACAGATACGCAGTATTTT,CASRRTASTDTQYF
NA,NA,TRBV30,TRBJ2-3,TGTGCCTGGAGTGAGGTTTCGCTTACGCAGTATTTT,CAWSEVSLTQYF
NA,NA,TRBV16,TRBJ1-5,TGTGCCAGCAGCCAATCCTCTAGCAATCAGCCCCAGCATTTT,CASSQSSSNQPQHF
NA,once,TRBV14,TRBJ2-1,TGTGCCAGCAGCCAAGAGTGGGTTAGGGGTGAGCAGTTCTTC,CASSQEWVRGEQFF
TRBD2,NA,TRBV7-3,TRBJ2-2,TGTGCCAGCAGCCCGAATCGGGGGGGCAACACCGGGGAGCTGTTTTTT,CASSPNRGGNTGELFF
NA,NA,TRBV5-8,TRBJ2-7,TGTGCCAGCAGCTTGGGCTCCAACGCTAAGGTGGAGCAGTACTTC,CASSLGSNAKVEQYF
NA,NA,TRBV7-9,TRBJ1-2,TGTGCCAGCAGCTTAGTGGCAGGGGATGGCTACACCTTC,CASSLVAGDGYTF
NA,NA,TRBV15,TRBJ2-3,TGTGCCACCAGCAGAGATCCCCAAAACAGGGTAGATACGCAGTATTTT,CATSRDPQNRVDTQYF
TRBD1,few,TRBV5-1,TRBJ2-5,TGCGCCAGCGGAAAATCGACAGGGTGGGGGGAGACCCAGTACTTC,CASGKSTGWGETQYF
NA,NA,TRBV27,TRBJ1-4,TGTGCCAGCAGCTCCTTAGCAGGAACTAATGAAAAACTGTTTTTT,CASSSLAGTNEKLFF
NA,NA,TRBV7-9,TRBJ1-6,TGTGCCAGCGGCATCAGAACAGGTTCACCCCTCCACTTT,CASGIRTGSPLHF
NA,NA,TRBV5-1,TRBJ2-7,TGCGCCAGCAGCTTCGGTGGAGGGCGAACCTACGAGCAGTACTTC,CASSFGGGRTYEQYF
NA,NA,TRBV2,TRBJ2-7,TGTGCCAGCAGTGAGGTCAGAGCCTACGAGCAGTACTTC,CASSEVRAYEQYF
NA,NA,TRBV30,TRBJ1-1,TGTGCCTGGAGTCGCCCCCCGGGGGTTGAAGCTTTCTTT,CAWSRPPGVEAFF
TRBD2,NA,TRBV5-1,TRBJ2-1,TGCGCCAGCAGCCTAGGGACTACTCCACTCTACAATGAGCAGTTCTTC,CASSLGTTPLYNEQFF
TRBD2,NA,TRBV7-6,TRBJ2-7,TGTGCCAGCAGCTTACTACTAGCGGGAGGCGGGCACGAGCAGTACTTC,CASSLLLAGGGHEQYF
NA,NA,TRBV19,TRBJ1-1,TGTGCCAGTAGGACACCTCTGAACACTGAAGCTTTCTTT,CASRTPLNTEAFF
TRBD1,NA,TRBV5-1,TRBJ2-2,TGCGCCAGCAGCTTTACCGGGACAGGAAGGGCCGACACCGGGGAGCTGTTTTTT,CASSFTGTGRADTGELFF
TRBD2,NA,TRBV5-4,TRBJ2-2,TGTGCCAGCAGCCCTCCGGGGGGGCGCAACACCGGGGAGCTGTTTTTT,CASSPPGGRNTGELFF
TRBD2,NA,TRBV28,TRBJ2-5,TGTGCCAGCAGTTTAATGTTGCGGGAGGGCCGGGAGACCCAGTACTTC,CASSLMLREGRETQYF
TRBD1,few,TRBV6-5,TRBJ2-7,TGTGCCAGCAGCTACTTCCGGACAGGGAGGAACGAGCAGTACTTC,CASSYFRTGRNEQYF
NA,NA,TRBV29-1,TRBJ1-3,TGCAGCGTACACAGGAAATTCTCTGGAAACACCATATATTTT,CSVHRKFSGNTIYF
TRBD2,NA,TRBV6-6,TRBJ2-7,TGTGCCAGCGGGAGGGGAGGGAACTACGAGCAGTACTTC,CASGRGGNYEQYF
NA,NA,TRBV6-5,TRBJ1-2,TGTGCCAGCAGCGGCACTGAGAACTATGGCTACACCTTC,CASSGTENYGYTF
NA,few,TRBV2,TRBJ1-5,TGTGCCAGCAGTCTGACAGGCAGCAATCAGCCCCAGCATTTT,CASSLTGSNQPQHF
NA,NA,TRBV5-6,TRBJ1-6,TGTGCCAGCAGCTTGGACAGGTATTCACCCCTCCACTTT,CASSLDRYSPLHF
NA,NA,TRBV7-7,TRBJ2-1,TGTGCTAGCAGCCGGGGACTTTACAATGAGCAGTTCTTC,CASSRGLYNEQFF
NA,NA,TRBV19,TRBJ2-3,TGTGCCAGTAGTACCCACACAGATACGCAGTATTTT,CASSTHTDTQYF
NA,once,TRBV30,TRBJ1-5,TGTGCCTGGAGTGTAGATGGGGCCAATGGGCCCCAGCATTTT,CAWSVDGANGPQHF
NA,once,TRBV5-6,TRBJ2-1,TGTGCCAGCAGCCAACCTCTAAGCGGGCCCTACAATGAGCAGTTCTTC,CASSQPLSGPYNEQFF
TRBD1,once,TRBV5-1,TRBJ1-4,TGCGCCAGCAGCCAGGGACAGGGCACAACATTTAATGAAAAACTGTTTTTT,CASSQGQGTTFNEKLFF
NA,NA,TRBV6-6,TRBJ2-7,TGTGCCAGCAGACAGGACAGCCAGTCTTGGGAGCAGTACTTC,CASRQDSQSWEQYF